This record covers a single T cell receptor beta chain. Its antigen is unknown. This may be a read error: a much more frequent sequence differs by one nucleotide. The investigators amplified TCR beta CDR3 regions from RNA transcripts. TCR CDR3 regions were first amplified by RT-PCR with HTBI primers. TCRdb independently ran MiXCR on the multiplex PCR reads; one entry per CDR3 protein. The repertoire holds under 600,000 distinct CDR3 sequences, with about a sixth as singletons. The source of the sample is a study of T cells in Graves' hyperthyroidism and ophthalmopathy. General study findings and limits: Onset of ophthalmopathy came a median 6.5 months after the model predicted it. The majority of expanded thyroid clonotypes above 0.001 also appeared in blood.

Individuals with ophthalmopathy presented a Clinical Activity Score of at least 3, a NOSPECS grade of at least 4 and a duration under 3 months. PBMCs were derived from roughly 10 ml fresh peripheral blood. The V end was cut by 7 bases, the J end by 0 bases, with 13 bases between. This CDR3 has 15 amino acids. The clonotype was recovered from a woman aged 35 to 49 with Graves' ophthalmopathy. The chain employs TRBV12-3 or TRBV12-4 and TRBJ2-1; no clear D gene. Sequenced material: blood. The CDR3 DNA sequence: TGTGCCAGCACGTCCGATAGGAGCTCCTACAATGAGCAGTTCTTC. Translating it yields CASTSDRSSYNEQFF.